The clone carrying this T cell receptor (beta chain) was recorded at least ten times. TCRdb redid the calling of the 5' RACE reads with MiXCR, one entry per CDR3 protein. The data show 210,000 or so distinct CDR3 sequences, with around 25% seen just once and approximately 6.6% held by the top ten. The data are from a study of CD8 T cells in ankylosing spondylitis. The CDR3 is 18 residues long. V was clipped by 6 bases and J by 4 bases; unmatched bases: 17. Germline CDR1 MDHEN, CDR2 SYDVKM. This chain joins TRBV28 and TRBJ2-7, with 11 bases lining up with TRBD1. Sequences were obtained from blood, either unsorted or a sorted T cell fraction (not recorded which). This sequence was found in a male donor with ankylosing spondylitis or in good health (not recorded which). The chain's CDR3 is CASRGGDRGMLAGYEQYF. The DNA of the CDR3 is TGTGCCAGCAGAGGCGGGGACAGGGGGATGCTAGCGGGTTACGAGCAGTACTTC.